The rows below give T cell receptor beta chains drawn from one sample of a study of cytomegalovirus exposure and HLA in healthy donors. The table came from immunoSEQ multiplex PCR; TCRdb's copy has only in-frame clones and leaves some out. The sample contains around 160,000 clones, around 81% of which appear only once. The sample taken for sequencing was PBMCs. These receptors were taken from a man aged 25 to 40 in good health and CMV-seropositive. Each CDR3 is given with its conserved first and last residue. A D gene is named only where the DNA matches it firmly. The size of a clone is reported for some rows only, either as once, few or many, or as a class for expanded clones.

abundance: -; j_gene: TRBJ1-5; v_gene: TRBV5-6; d_gene: TRBD1; CDR3nt: TGTGCCAGCAGCAGGGGACAGGGATTTCAGCCCCAGCATTTT; CDR3aa: CASSRGQGFQPQHF
abundance: -; j_gene: TRBJ1-1; v_gene: TRBV10-3; d_gene: -; CDR3nt: TGTGCCATCAGTGAGTCGTATTCAGGGCTGAACACTGAAGCTTTCTTT; CDR3aa: CAISESYSGLNTEAFF
abundance: few; j_gene: TRBJ1-1; v_gene: TRBV6-5; d_gene: -; CDR3nt: TGTGCCAGCAGTTACGTGGGGGCGGGTTTTGACACTGAAGCTTTCTTT; CDR3aa: CASSYVGAGFDTEAFF
abundance: -; j_gene: TRBJ1-1; v_gene: TRBV7-3; d_gene: -; CDR3nt: TGTGCCAGCAGCTTAATACGGGGTAGGAAAACTGAAGCTTTCTTT; CDR3aa: CASSLIRGRKTEAFF
abundance: -; j_gene: TRBJ1-1; v_gene: TRBV30; d_gene: TRBD1; CDR3nt: TGTGCCTGGGCCGACAGGGGAGGTACTGAAGCTTTCTTT; CDR3aa: CAWADRGGTEAFF
abundance: -; j_gene: TRBJ1-1; v_gene: TRBV4-1; d_gene: -; CDR3nt: TGCGCCAGCAGCCAAGTAGGGGTTGGGCAGTTGAGGGCTTTCTTT; CDR3aa: CASSQVGVGQLRAFF
abundance: -; j_gene: TRBJ2-7; v_gene: TRBV7-9; d_gene: TRBD2; CDR3nt: TGTGCCTCTTACAACCCGACTAGCGGGGGTGGCGAGCAGTACTTC; CDR3aa: CASYNPTSGGGEQYF
abundance: -; j_gene: TRBJ2-1; v_gene: TRBV5-1; d_gene: TRBD1; CDR3nt: TGCGCCAGCAGCTTGGTTGGGACAGGGGGCTACAATGAGCAGTTCTTC; CDR3aa: CASSLVGTGGYNEQFF
abundance: -; j_gene: TRBJ1-5; v_gene: TRBV19; d_gene: -; CDR3nt: TGTGCCAGTAGTACTCCCCTGTGGCCGCCCCAGCATTTT; CDR3aa: CASSTPLWPPQHF
abundance: -; j_gene: TRBJ2-7; v_gene: TRBV27; d_gene: -; CDR3nt: TGTGCCAGCAGTCCCGAGACAGGAGTACACGAGCAGTACTTC; CDR3aa: CASSPETGVHEQYF
abundance: -; j_gene: TRBJ1-2; v_gene: TRBV10-3; d_gene: -; CDR3nt: TGTGCCATCAGGACAGAAGGCTACACCTTC; CDR3aa: CAIRTEGYTF
abundance: -; j_gene: TRBJ2-7; v_gene: TRBV18; d_gene: TRBD2; CDR3nt: TGTGCCAGCTCACCGTCCCTAGCGGGCGAGCAGTACTTC; CDR3aa: CASSPSLAGEQYF
abundance: -; j_gene: TRBJ2-5; v_gene: TRBV27; d_gene: -; CDR3nt: TGTGCCAGCAGTTTACTGGGGGCAAAGACCCAGTACTTC; CDR3aa: CASSLLGAKTQYF
abundance: few; j_gene: TRBJ2-7; v_gene: TRBV19; d_gene: -; CDR3nt: TGTGCCAGTCCCGGGACTTCAAACTCCTACGAGCAGTACTTC; CDR3aa: CASPGTSNSYEQYF
abundance: -; j_gene: TRBJ2-1; v_gene: TRBV6-5; d_gene: -; CDR3nt: TGTGCCAGCAGTTACGAGGGGGTTGAGCAGTTCTTC; CDR3aa: CASSYEGVEQFF
abundance: -; j_gene: TRBJ2-1; v_gene: TRBV10-2; d_gene: TRBD1; CDR3nt: TGCGCCAGCAGGACCCGGGACAGGGGCTATGAGCAGTTCTTC; CDR3aa: CASRTRDRGYEQFF
abundance: -; j_gene: TRBJ1-2; v_gene: TRBV7-2; d_gene: -; CDR3nt: TGTGCCAGCAGCTTAAGGGGGGGGGCTAACTATGGCTACACCTTC; CDR3aa: CASSLRGGANYGYTF
abundance: -; j_gene: TRBJ2-5; v_gene: TRBV4-3; d_gene: -; CDR3nt: TGCGCCAGCAGCCAAGATCGACGGGGTCGGGAGACCCAGTACTTC; CDR3aa: CASSQDRRGRETQYF
abundance: -; j_gene: TRBJ1-2; v_gene: TRBV20-1; d_gene: -; CDR3nt: TGCAGTGCAACAGCCGGGGGTGGCTACACCTTC; CDR3aa: CSATAGGGYTF
abundance: -; j_gene: TRBJ2-1; v_gene: TRBV7-2; d_gene: TRBD2; CDR3nt: TGTGCCAGCAGCCCACGGACTAGCGGGGGATACAATGAGCAGTTCTTC; CDR3aa: CASSPRTSGGYNEQFF
abundance: -; j_gene: TRBJ1-6; v_gene: TRBV4-1; d_gene: -; CDR3nt: TGCGCCAGCAGCCAAGAATACCCAGGGAAGAGAAATTCACCCCTCCACTTT; CDR3aa: CASSQEYPGKRNSPLHF
abundance: -; j_gene: TRBJ1-2; v_gene: TRBV12-5; d_gene: -; CDR3nt: TGTGCTAGTGGTTTTTCAGGTTACGGCTACACCTTC; CDR3aa: CASGFSGYGYTF
abundance: -; j_gene: TRBJ2-7; v_gene: TRBV12-5; d_gene: TRBD2; CDR3nt: TGTGCTAGTGGTTTGCAAGGGACTATCGACGAGCAGTACTTC; CDR3aa: CASGLQGTIDEQYF
abundance: few; j_gene: TRBJ2-7; v_gene: TRBV14; d_gene: -; CDR3nt: TGTGCCAGCAGCCGAGGAGGGGACGGCTACGAGCAGTACTTC; CDR3aa: CASSRGGDGYEQYF
abundance: -; j_gene: TRBJ1-2; v_gene: TRBV6-5; d_gene: TRBD1; CDR3nt: TGTGCCAGCAGTTGGGACAGGGATGGCTACACCTTC; CDR3aa: CASSWDRDGYTF
abundance: -; j_gene: TRBJ1-6; v_gene: TRBV30; d_gene: TRBD1; CDR3nt: TGTGCCTGGAGCGCATGGGACAGTAGCTCCTATAATTCACCCCTCCACTTT; CDR3aa: CAWSAWDSSSYNSPLHF
abundance: few; j_gene: TRBJ1-1; v_gene: TRBV11-2; d_gene: -; CDR3nt: TGTGCCAGCAGCCCGGGTCGAGAGACTGAAGCTTTCTTT; CDR3aa: CASSPGRETEAFF
abundance: -; j_gene: TRBJ2-7; v_gene: TRBV6-6; d_gene: TRBD1; CDR3nt: TGTGCCAGCAGGCCCCTGACAGGGGTAGAGGACGAGCAGTACTTC; CDR3aa: CASRPLTGVEDEQYF
abundance: -; j_gene: TRBJ2-7; v_gene: TRBV7-9; d_gene: TRBD2; CDR3nt: TGTGCCAGCAGCCCACGGACTAGCGCGACCTACGAGCAGTACTTC; CDR3aa: CASSPRTSATYEQYF
abundance: -; j_gene: TRBJ1-2; v_gene: TRBV30; d_gene: -; CDR3nt: TGTGCCTGGACGGTGGGGGGAGGCTACACCTTC; CDR3aa: CAWTVGGGYTF
abundance: few; j_gene: TRBJ1-2; v_gene: TRBV16; d_gene: TRBD1; CDR3nt: TGTGCCAGCAGCGGGCAGGGGGATCACTATGGCTACACCTTC; CDR3aa: CASSGQGDHYGYTF
abundance: -; j_gene: TRBJ2-3; v_gene: TRBV5-5; d_gene: TRBD2; CDR3nt: TGTGCCAGCAGCTTGGGGCGCGGGGGGGTCTTTGACACAGATACGCAGTATTTT; CDR3aa: CASSLGRGGVFDTDTQYF
abundance: few; j_gene: TRBJ1-6; v_gene: TRBV18; d_gene: -; CDR3nt: TGTGCCAGCTCCCTCCGGGACAATAATTCACCCCTCCACTTT; CDR3aa: CASSLRDNNSPLHF
abundance: -; j_gene: TRBJ2-1; v_gene: TRBV6-1; d_gene: TRBD1; CDR3nt: TGTGCCAGCAGTGAGGTGGCGGGGGACAGGGGGTACAATGAGCAGTTCTTC; CDR3aa: CASSEVAGDRGYNEQFF
abundance: -; j_gene: TRBJ2-1; v_gene: TRBV4-3; d_gene: -; CDR3nt: TGCGCCAGCAGCCAAGTACGCCTAAATCCCGTCAATGAGCAGTTCTTC; CDR3aa: CASSQVRLNPVNEQFF
abundance: -; j_gene: TRBJ2-3; v_gene: TRBV9; d_gene: TRBD2; CDR3nt: TGTGCCAGCAGCACCGGGACTAGCCTCACAGATACGCAGTATTTT; CDR3aa: CASSTGTSLTDTQYF
abundance: -; j_gene: TRBJ1-2; v_gene: TRBV7-2; d_gene: -; CDR3nt: TGTGCCACGGGGAGGACCGCTAACTATGGCTACACCTTC; CDR3aa: CATGRTANYGYTF